The T cell receptor beta chain under discussion was sequenced for a study of early T cells in non-severe SARS-CoV-2 infection. Points from the study as a whole: Matching results from VDJdb favored anti-spike CD8 responses, leaving private and CD4 specificities undetected.

This clonotype was picked up many times. Antigen unknown. The CDR3 extends over 13 amino acids. Germline values: CDR1 SGHRS, CDR2 YFSETQ. Trimming shortened V by 4 bases and J by 4 bases, and 11 bases separated the two germline ends. TCRdb passed the 5' RACE reads through MiXCR, listing each CDR3 protein once. Of 15,000 to 20,000 distinct CDR3 sequences listed, 4.5% to 6.5% are singletons. The sequenced material came from whole blood. The TCR originated in an adult who was a healthcare worker with PCR-confirmed SARS-CoV-2 infection or an uninfected control (not recorded which). The chain employs TRBV5-1 and TRBJ1-1; possibly TRBD1 for D (5 bases). CDR3 loop: CASSPDGATEAFF. CDR3 bases: TGCGCCAGCAGCCCGGACGGGGCCACTGAAGCTTTCTTT.